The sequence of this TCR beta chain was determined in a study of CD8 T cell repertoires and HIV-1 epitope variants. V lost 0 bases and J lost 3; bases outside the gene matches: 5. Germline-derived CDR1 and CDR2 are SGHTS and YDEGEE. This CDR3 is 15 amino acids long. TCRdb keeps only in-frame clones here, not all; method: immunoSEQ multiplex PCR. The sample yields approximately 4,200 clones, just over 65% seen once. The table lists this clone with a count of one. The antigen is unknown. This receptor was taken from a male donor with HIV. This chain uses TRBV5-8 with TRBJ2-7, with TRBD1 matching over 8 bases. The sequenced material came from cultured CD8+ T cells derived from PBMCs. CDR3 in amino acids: CASSLGTGFFYEQYF. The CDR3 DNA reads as TGTGCCAGCAGCTTGGGGACAGGGTTCTTCTACGAGCAGTACTTC.